Each of the 10 T cell receptor beta chains below was sequenced from the same sample in a study of T cell responses to AZD1222 COVID-19 vaccine. The table came from immunoSEQ multiplex PCR; TCRdb's copy has only in-frame clones and leaves some out. This repertoire shows roughly 71,000 clones, 85% found once; its top ten account for around 21%. Sequences were derived from peripheral blood, sampled on day 0 of AZD1222 vaccination. Every receptor here comes from an adult in good health.

The V call is TRBV27, the J call TRBJ2-5; D perhaps matches TRBD2 (5 bases). This CDR3 has 18 amino acids. The germline V gene has CDR1 MNHEY and CDR2 SMNVEV (reference sequence). Trimming cost V 4 bases and J 7 bases, with 28 bases left between them. The CDR3 sequence: CASSSHYSDSLGRGTQYF. The CDR3 bases are TGTGCCAGCAGTTCGCATTACTCAGACTCTCTCGGCCGGGGGACCCAGTACTTC.

The genes are TRBV3-1 (or the pseudogene TRBV3-2) and TRBJ1-5; the D gene is possibly TRBD1 (5 bases). From germline, CDR1 is LGHDT and CDR2 YNNKEL (reference sequence). CDR3 size: 15 residues. V lost 4 bases to trimming and J lost 3 bases, with 13 bases between them. Here the CDR3 DNA reads TGTGCCAGCAGCCCGGGGGACGGTTTCAATCAGCCCCAGCATTTT. As protein: CASSPGDGFNQPQHF.

This chain connects TRBV4-1 to TRBJ2-3, with D perhaps TRBD2 (5 bases). Germline CDR1 is MGHRA and CDR2 is YSYEKL. Trimming took off 0 bases at V and 4 bases at J, with 20 bases between the two ends. This CDR3 contains 18 residues. This CDR3 is CASSQESFFSGFPDTQYF. CDR3 bases: TGCGCCAGCAGCCAAGAGTCCTTTTTCAGCGGTTTCCCAGATACGCAGTATTTT.

The chain is built from TRBV15 and TRBJ1-1; no reliable D call. This CDR3 spans 12 amino acids. CDR1 is LNHNV and CDR2 is YYDKDF in the germline V gene (reference sequence). The ends were cut back, 3 bases at V and 5 bases at J, with 7 bases in the middle. The CDR3 here is CATSSDLTEAFF. The CDR3, as DNA: TGTGCCACCAGCAGCGACCTTACTGAAGCTTTCTTT.

The chain uses TRBV6-5 and TRBJ2-5; no reliable D call. This CDR3 contains 14 residues. Between the trimmed V and J ends, which lost 9 bases and 4 bases, there was a span of 18 bases. CDR1 and CDR2 from the germline V gene are MNHEY and SVGAGI. CDR3 sequence: CASGSTASVETQYF. As DNA, the CDR3 is TGTGCCAGTGGATCTACTGCCTCGGTAGAGACCCAGTACTTC.

The chain uses TRBV6-5 and TRBJ2-2; 7 positions match TRBD2. Germline trimming cut 5 bases from V and 6 bases from J; bases unmatched to any gene: 6. The germline CDR1 and CDR2 sequences are MNHEY and SVGAGI. CDR3 length equals 14 residues. The CDR3 spells CASSRGSFAGELFF. CDR3 coding DNA: TGTGCCAGCAGTCGCGGGAGCTTCGCCGGGGAGCTGTTTTTT.

This rearrangement joins TRBV10-1 to TRBJ2-3; possible D gene TRBD2, 5 bases. CDR3 length equals 16 residues. Per the germline V gene, CDR1 is WNHNN and CDR2 is SYGVQD (reference sequence). V was pared by 5 bases and J by 5 bases, with 20 bases between. For the CDR3, the DNA is TGCGCCAGCAGTCAAGGACTGGGGTTGAATCAAGATACGCAGTATTTT. It yields the protein CASSQGLGLNQDTQYF.

This clone came up once. The chain has TRBV10-3 and TRBJ2-7; D gene ambiguous. The CDR3 loop spans 13 amino acids. The germline gives CDR1 ENHRY, CDR2 SYGVKD. V lost 3 bases, J lost 6 bases, and 12 bases lay in between. The CDR3 DNA sequence: TGTGCCATCAGTGATAGGGCAGACACCGAGCAGTACTTC. Its translation is CAISDRADTEQYF.

V usage is TRBV12-5 and J usage is TRBJ2-7; 14 bases line up with TRBD2. Germline V gene data show CDR1 as LGHNT and CDR2 as FRNRAP. The CDR3 spans 14 residues. The ends lost 5 bases at V and 6 bases at J; junction bases unmatched: 3. As DNA, the CDR3 is TGTGCTAGTGGTCCCGGACTAGCGGGAGGCGAGCAGTACTTC. Protein product: CASGPGLAGGEQYF.

The chain has TRBV11-2 and TRBJ2-5; 9 positions agree with TRBD2. The CDR3 runs 15 residues. CDR1 and CDR2 (germline): SGHAT, FQNNGV. The J segment lost 0 bases and the V segment lost 5 bases, leaving 4 bases of the junction unmatched. This CDR3 reads CASSQGLAYQETQYF. The DNA for the CDR3 is TGTGCCAGCAGCCAGGGACTAGCCTACCAAGAGACCCAGTACTTC.